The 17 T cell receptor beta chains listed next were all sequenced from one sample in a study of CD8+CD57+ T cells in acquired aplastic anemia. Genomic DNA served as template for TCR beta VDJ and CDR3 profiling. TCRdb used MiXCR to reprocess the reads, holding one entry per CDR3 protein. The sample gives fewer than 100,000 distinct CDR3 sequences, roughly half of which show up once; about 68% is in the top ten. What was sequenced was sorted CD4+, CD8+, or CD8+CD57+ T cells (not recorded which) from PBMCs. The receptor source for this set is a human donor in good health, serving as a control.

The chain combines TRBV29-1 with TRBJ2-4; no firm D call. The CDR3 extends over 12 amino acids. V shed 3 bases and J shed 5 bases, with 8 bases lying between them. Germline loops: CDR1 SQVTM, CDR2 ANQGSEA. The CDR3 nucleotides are TGCAGCGTTGATTCTGGAGAAAACATTCAGTACTTC. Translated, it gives CSVDSGENIQYF.

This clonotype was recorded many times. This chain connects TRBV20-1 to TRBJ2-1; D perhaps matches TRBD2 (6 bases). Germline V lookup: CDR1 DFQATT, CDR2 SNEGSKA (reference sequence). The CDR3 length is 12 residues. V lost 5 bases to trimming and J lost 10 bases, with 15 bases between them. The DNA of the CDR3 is TGCAGTGCTCCAGGACTATTCGAAGAGCAGTTCTTC. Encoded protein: CSAPGLFEEQFF.

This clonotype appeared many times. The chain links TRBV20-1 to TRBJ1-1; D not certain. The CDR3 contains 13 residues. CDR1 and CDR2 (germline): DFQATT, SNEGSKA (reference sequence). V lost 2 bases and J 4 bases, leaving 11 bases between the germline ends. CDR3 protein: CSARPMTVTEAFF. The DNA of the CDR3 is TGCAGTGCTAGACCTATGACGGTCACTGAAGCTTTCTTT.

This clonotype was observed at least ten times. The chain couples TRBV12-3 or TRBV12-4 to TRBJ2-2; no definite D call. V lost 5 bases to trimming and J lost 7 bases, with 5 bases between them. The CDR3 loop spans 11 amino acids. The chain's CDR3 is CASSPGGELFF. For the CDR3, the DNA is TGTGCCAGCAGTCCGGGCGGGGAGCTGTTTTTT.

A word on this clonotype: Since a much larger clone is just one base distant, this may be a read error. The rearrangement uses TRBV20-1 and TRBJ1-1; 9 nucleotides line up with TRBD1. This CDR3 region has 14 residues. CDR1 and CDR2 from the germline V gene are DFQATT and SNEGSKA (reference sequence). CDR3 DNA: TGCGGTGCTACAACAGGGGGCTCAGACACTGAAGCTTTCTTT. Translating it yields CGATTGGSDTEAFF.

For the CDR3, the DNA is TGTGCCAGCAGCTTGGTTCCCGGGCACACCATATATTTT. Translating it yields CASSLVPGHTIYF. The chain is built from TRBV7-6 and TRBJ1-3, with D unclear. Germline lookup yields CDR1 SGHVS and CDR2 FNYEAQ. The CDR3 loop spans 13 amino acids. V was cut by 3 bases and J by 8 bases, with 11 bases left in between. Using reference TRBV7-6 and TRBJ1-3 for the parts outside the CDR3, the full variable domain is GAGVSQSPRYKVTKRGQDVALRCDPISGHVSLYWYRQALGQGPEFLTYFNYEAQQDKSGLPNDRFSAERPEGSISTLTIQRTEQRDSAMYRCASSLVPGHTIYFGEGSWLTVV.

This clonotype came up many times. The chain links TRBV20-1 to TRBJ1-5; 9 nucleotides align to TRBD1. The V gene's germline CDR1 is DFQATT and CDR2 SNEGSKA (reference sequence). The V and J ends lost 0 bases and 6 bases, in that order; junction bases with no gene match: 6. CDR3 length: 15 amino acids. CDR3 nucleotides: TGCAGTGCTAGAGAGGTGGACAGGGGAAGTCAGCCCCAGCATTTT. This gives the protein CSAREVDRGSQPQHF.

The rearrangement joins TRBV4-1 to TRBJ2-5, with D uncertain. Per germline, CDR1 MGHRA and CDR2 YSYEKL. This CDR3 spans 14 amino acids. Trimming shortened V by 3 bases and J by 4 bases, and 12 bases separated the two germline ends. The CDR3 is CASSHILGRETQYF. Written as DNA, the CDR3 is TGCGCCAGCAGCCATATCCTGGGAAGAGAGACCCAGTACTTC.

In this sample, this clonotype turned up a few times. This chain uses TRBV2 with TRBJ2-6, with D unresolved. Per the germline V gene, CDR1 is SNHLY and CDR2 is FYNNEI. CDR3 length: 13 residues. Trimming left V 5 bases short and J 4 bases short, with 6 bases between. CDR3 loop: CASSKSGANVLTF. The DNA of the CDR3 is TGTGCCAGCAGTAAGTCAGGGGCCAACGTCCTGACTTTC.

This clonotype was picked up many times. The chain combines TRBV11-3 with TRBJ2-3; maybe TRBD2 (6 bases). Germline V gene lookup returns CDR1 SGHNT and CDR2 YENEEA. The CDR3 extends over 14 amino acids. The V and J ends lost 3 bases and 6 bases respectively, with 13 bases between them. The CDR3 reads CASSLPGSDDTQYF. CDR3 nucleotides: TGTGCCAGCAGCTTGCCCGGGAGTGATGATACGCAGTATTTT.

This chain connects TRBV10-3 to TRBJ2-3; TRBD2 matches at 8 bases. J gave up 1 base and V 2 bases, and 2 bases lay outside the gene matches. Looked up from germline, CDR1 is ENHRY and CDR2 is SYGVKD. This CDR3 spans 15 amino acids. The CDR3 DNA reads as TGTGCCATCAGTGAGACAGCGGGGGGCACAGATACGCAGTATTTT. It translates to CAISETAGGTDTQYF.

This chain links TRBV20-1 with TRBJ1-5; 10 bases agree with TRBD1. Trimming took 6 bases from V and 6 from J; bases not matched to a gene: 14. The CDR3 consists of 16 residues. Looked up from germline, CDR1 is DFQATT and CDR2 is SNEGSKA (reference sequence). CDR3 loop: CSAPKGTGEESQPQHF. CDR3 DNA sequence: TGCAGTGCCCCTAAGGGGACAGGGGAGGAAAGTCAGCCCCAGCATTTT.

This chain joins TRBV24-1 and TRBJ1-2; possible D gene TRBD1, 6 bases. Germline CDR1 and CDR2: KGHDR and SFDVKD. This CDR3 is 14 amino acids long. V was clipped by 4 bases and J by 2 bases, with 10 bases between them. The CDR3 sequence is CATSDRTANYGYTF. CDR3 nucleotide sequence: TGTGCCACCAGTGACCGGACAGCCAACTATGGCTACACCTTC.

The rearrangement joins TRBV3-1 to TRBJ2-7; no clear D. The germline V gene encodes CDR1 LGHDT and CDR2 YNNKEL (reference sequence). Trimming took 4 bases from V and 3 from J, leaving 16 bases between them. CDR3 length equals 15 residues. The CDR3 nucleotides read TGTGCCAGCAGCCCTCTCCGAGGCCTAGACTACGAGCAGTACTTC. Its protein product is CASSPLRGLDYEQYF.

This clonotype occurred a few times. The CDR3 region is CASSLADMNTEAFF. The CDR3 nucleotides are TGCGCCAGCAGCTTGGCCGACATGAACACTGAAGCTTTCTTT. This sequence joins TRBV5-1 and TRBJ1-1; the D is unclear. Between the trimmed V and J ends, which lost 0 bases and 0 bases, there was a span of 6 bases. CDR1 and CDR2 (germline): SGHRS, YFSETQ. The CDR3 is made up of 14 amino acids.

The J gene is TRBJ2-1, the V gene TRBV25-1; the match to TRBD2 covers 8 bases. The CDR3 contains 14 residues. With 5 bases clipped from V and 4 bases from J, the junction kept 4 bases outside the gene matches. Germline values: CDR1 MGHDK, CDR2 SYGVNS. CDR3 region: CASSSTSGYNEQFF. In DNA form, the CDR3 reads TGTGCCAGCAGTTCAACTAGCGGATACAATGAGCAGTTCTTC.

The CDR3 region has the DNA TGCGCCAGCAGCTTATCTGACCGGCCAACTAATGAAAAACTGTTTTTT. This codes for CASSLSDRPTNEKLFF. The chain has TRBV5-1 and TRBJ1-4, with D unresolved. With 2 bases removed from V and 0 bases from J, the gap between germline ends came to 11 bases. CDR1 and CDR2 (germline): SGHRS, YFSETQ. There are 16 residues in the CDR3. Based on the CDR3 plus reference TRBV5-1 and TRBJ1-4, the full variable domain is KAGVTQTPRYLIKTRGQQVTLSCSPISGHRSVSWYQQTPGQGLQFLFEYFSETQRNKGNFPGRFSGRQFSNSRSEMNVSTLELGDSALYLCASSLSDRPTNEKLFFGSGTQLSVL.